Each of the 31 T cell receptor beta chains below was sequenced from the same sample in a study of CD8 T cells in ankylosing spondylitis (dated by TCRdb to 2016 to 2017). Study-wide findings and limitations: A TCR beta motif made up of eight highly homologous amino acid variants appeared to be characteristic of blood from ankylosing spondylitis patients.

These receptors have no known antigen. The library was produced with 5' RACE. Sequenced using an Illumina HiSeq 2500. TCRdb redid the processing of the public reads, applying fastp at Q25 and MiXCR, and retained in-frame beta chains. Rows are unified per CDR3 protein, each entry keeping the most common DNA and genes. A total of tens of thousands of distinct CDR3 sequences appear in this sample, roughly 8.8% of them only once. Approximately 30% of the sample rests with the top ten. The sequenced sample consisted of blood, either unsorted or a sorted T cell fraction (not recorded which). The receptor source for this set is a male donor with ankylosing spondylitis.

The rearrangement uses TRBV20-1 and TRBJ2-5; D possibly corresponds to TRBD2 (6 bases). CDR1 is DFQATT and CDR2 is SNEGSKA in the germline V gene (reference sequence). The CDR3 extends over 13 amino acids. Between the trimmed V and J ends, which lost 6 bases and 3 bases, there was a span of 14 bases. The CDR3 loop reads CSAEVGGKETQYF. Written as DNA, the CDR3 is TGCAGTGCCGAGGTCGGCGGGAAAGAGACCCAGTACTTC.

This chain joins TRBV2 and TRBJ2-1, with 9 bases aligning to TRBD1. The CDR3 contains 14 residues. J lost 4 bases, V lost 9 bases, and 7 bases had no gene match. The V gene's germline CDR1 is SNHLY and CDR2 FYNNEI. The CDR3 DNA is TGTGCCAGTTCAGGGACAGGGTCTTACAATGAGCAGTTCTTC. It specifies CASSGTGSYNEQFF. Supplemented by reference TRBV2 and TRBJ2-1, the full variable domain reads EPEVTQTPSHQVTQMGQEVILRCVPISNHLYFYWYRQILGQKVEFLVSFYNNEISEKSEIFDDQFSVERPDGSNFTLKIRSTKLEDSAMYFCASSGTGSYNEQFFGPGTRLTVL.

This clonotype has a handful of counts. In DNA, the CDR3 is TGTGCCAGCAGTGACCTAGGGGCAGGGCCCTACGAGCAGTACTTC. Its translation is CASSDLGAGPYEQYF. The rearrangement joins TRBV2 to TRBJ2-7, with D perhaps TRBD1 (5 bases). CDR1 and CDR2 (germline): SNHLY, FYNNEI. The CDR3 is made up of 15 amino acids. Between the trimmed V and J ends, which lost 3 bases and 2 bases, there was a span of 14 bases. Supplemented by reference TRBV2 and TRBJ2-7, the full variable domain reads EPEVTQTPSHQVTQMGQEVILRCVPISNHLYFYWYRQILGQKVEFLVSFYNNEISEKSEIFDDQFSVERPDGSNFTLKIRSTKLEDSAMYFCASSDLGAGPYEQYFGPGTRLTVT.

CDR3 in DNA: TGTGCCAGCAGTTACTCCTACCACACAGATACGCAGTATTTT. Protein sequence: CASSYSYHTDTQYF. The genes are TRBV6-5 and TRBJ2-3, with D hard to call. V lost 0 bases and J lost 2, with 6 bases in between. Germline V gives CDR1 MNHEY, CDR2 SVGAGI. This CDR3 is 14 amino acids long.

The CDR3 DNA reads as TGCAGTGCCCGGACACCGAACACCGGGGAGCTGTTTTTT. Its protein product is CSARTPNTGELFF. The chain recombines TRBV20-1 with TRBJ2-2; TRBD1 is a possible D gene (5 bases). V lost 6 bases, J lost 0 bases, and 8 bases lay in between. The CDR3 contains 13 residues. Germline assignment: CDR1 DFQATT and CDR2 SNEGSKA (reference sequence).

At least ten counts were recorded for this clonotype. This rearrangement joins TRBV2 to TRBJ2-1; possible D gene TRBD2, 6 bases. Trimming removed 0 bases at V and 9 bases at J, with 9 bases between. The germline gives CDR1 SNHLY, CDR2 FYNNEI. This CDR3 has 13 amino acids. The CDR3: CASSEATRSEQFF. CDR3 coding DNA: TGTGCCAGCAGTGAAGCGACTAGATCTGAGCAGTTCTTC.

This clonotype has a count of ten or more. This chain's CDR3 is CASSLGQNYEQYF. For the CDR3, the DNA is TGTGCCAGCAGCTTAGGACAGAACTACGAGCAGTACTTC. J is TRBJ2-7 and V is TRBV7-9; maybe TRBD1 (5 bases). V gave up 1 base and J gave up 3 bases, with 7 bases separating them. Germline V gene lookup returns CDR1 SEHNR and CDR2 FQNEAQ (reference sequence). The CDR3 sequence is 13 residues long.

The chain combines TRBV6-1 with TRBJ1-1; 8 bases map to TRBD1. Trimming cost V 5 bases and J 1 base; bases outside gene matches: 3. Germline CDR1 reads MNHNS; CDR2 reads SASEGT. CDR3 size: 14 residues. The CDR3 region is CASSPRGPNTEAFF. In nucleotides, the CDR3 is TGTGCCAGCAGTCCCAGGGGGCCGAACACTGAAGCTTTCTTT.

This clonotype showed up many times. The genes are TRBV12-3 or TRBV12-4 and TRBJ1-6; D might be TRBD1 (5 bases). The V end lost 7 bases, the J end lost 7 bases, and 11 bases lay between the germline ends. The CDR3 extends over 13 amino acids. The CDR3, as DNA: TGTGCCAGCATGGGGACGTTAAATTCACCCCTCCACTTT. Residues: CASMGTLNSPLHF.

The V call is TRBV27, the J call TRBJ2-7; 16 bases are shared with TRBD2. CDR3 size: 15 residues. J gave up 6 bases and V 3 bases, and 2 bases lay outside the gene matches. Germline CDR1 and CDR2: MNHEY and SMNVEV (reference sequence). The CDR3 sequence: CASSFGTSGRGEQYF. In DNA, the CDR3 is TGTGCCAGCAGTTTCGGGACTAGCGGGAGGGGCGAGCAGTACTTC.

This clonotype has ten or more counts. This chain connects TRBV29-1 to TRBJ2-2, with TRBD2 identical over 13 bases. CDR1 and CDR2 from the germline V gene are SQVTM and ANQGSEA. CDR3 length: 16 residues. J gave up 0 bases and V 5 bases, and 3 bases lay outside the gene matches. CDR3 DNA: TGCAGCGTTACCGGGACTAGCGGGGCGAACACCGGGGAGCTGTTTTTT. Protein sequence: CSVTGTSGANTGELFF.

This clonotype showed up just a few times. The chain couples TRBV6-5 to TRBJ2-7; perhaps TRBD1 as D (5 bases). V lost 0 bases to trimming and J lost 0 bases, with 12 bases between them. Germline V lookup: CDR1 MNHEY, CDR2 SVGAGI. The CDR3 covers 16 residues. In nucleotides, the CDR3 is TGTGCCAGCAGTTACTCCCCGGACACCTCCTCCTACGAGCAGTACGTC. Residues: CASSYSPDTSSYEQYV.

Turning to this clonotype: Given a much more abundant clone one base away, this may be a read error. The chain carries TRBV29-1 and TRBJ2-3; weak D call: TRBD2 (6 bases). Germline CDR1 and CDR2: SQVTM and ANQGSEA. This CDR3 contains 15 residues. CDR3: CSVEEGAGSTDTRYF. DNA for the CDR3: TGCAGCGTTGAAGAAGGCGCGGGAAGCACAGATACGCGGTATTTT.

This clonotype has at least ten counts. The chain combines TRBV7-9 with TRBJ2-1; 8 nucleotides align to TRBD2. Germline trimming cut 5 bases from V and 0 bases from J; bases unmatched to any gene: 9. This CDR3 contains 17 residues. Germline lookup yields CDR1 SEHNR and CDR2 FQNEAQ (reference sequence). The CDR3 protein is CASSHWGLGVSYNEQFF. In DNA, the CDR3 is TGTGCCAGCAGCCACTGGGGACTAGGGGTCTCCTACAATGAGCAGTTCTTC.

This clonotype was seen a few times. The V call is TRBV30, the J call TRBJ1-1, with D unresolved. CDR1 GTSNPN and CDR2 SVGIG come from the germline V gene (reference sequence). There are 11 residues in the CDR3. Trimming stripped 5 bases from V and 1 base from J, with 5 bases between. The CDR3 loop is CAWETNTEAFF. In nucleotides, the CDR3 is TGTGCCTGGGAAACGAACACTGAAGCTTTCTTT.

Ten or more counts support this clonotype. V gene TRBV5-1 combines with J gene TRBJ2-3; D unclear. Per germline, CDR1 SGHRS and CDR2 YFSETQ. CDR3 length: 17 amino acids. Trimming removed 7 bases at V and 0 bases at J, with 21 bases between. Here the CDR3 reads CASGHVGIQASTDTQYF. The CDR3 nucleotides are TGCGCCAGCGGTCATGTGGGGATCCAAGCTAGCACAGATACGCAGTATTTT.

The J gene is TRBJ2-7, the V gene TRBV29-1; D not certain. This CDR3 is 12 amino acids long. Trimming left V 6 bases short and J 0 bases short, with 9 bases between. Per the germline V gene, CDR1 is SQVTM and CDR2 is ANQGSEA. The CDR3, as DNA: TGCAGCGTCGGACCGAGCTCCTACGAGCAGTACTTC. Translated, it gives CSVGPSSYEQYF.

This chain uses TRBV9 with TRBJ2-5; 14 bases fit TRBD2. Germline loops: CDR1 SGDLS, CDR2 YYNGEE. V trimming: 3 bases; J trimming: 4 bases; junction bases outside the gene matches: 5. This CDR3 spans 16 amino acids. The CDR3 DNA is TGTGCCAGCAGCGCGGGACTAGCGGGAGTGTCAGAGACCCAGTACTTC. Its protein product is CASSAGLAGVSETQYF. Supplemented by reference TRBV9 and TRBJ2-5, the full variable domain reads DSGVTQTPKHLITATGQRVTLRCSPRSGDLSVYWYQQSLDQGLQFLIQYYNGEERAKGNILERFSAQQFPDLHSELNLSSLELGDSALYFCASSAGLAGVSETQYFGPGTRLLVL.

This clonotype was found a few times. The rearrangement joins TRBV5-1 to TRBJ2-5, with D unclear. Germline values: CDR1 SGHRS, CDR2 YFSETQ. This CDR3 spans 14 amino acids. V was trimmed by 2 bases and J by 0 bases, leaving 8 bases between them. The CDR3 DNA reads as TGCGCCAGCAGCTTTAAGGTGGACCAAGAGACCCAGTACTTC. As protein: CASSFKVDQETQYF.

This clonotype has at least ten counts. The chain links TRBV6-1 to TRBJ1-2; D is ambiguous. The CDR3 extends over 15 amino acids. Per germline, CDR1 MNHNS and CDR2 SASEGT. Deletions cut 1 base from V and 4 bases from J, with 13 bases between. This CDR3 reads CASSEGVETSYGYTF. For the CDR3, the DNA is TGTGCCAGCAGTGAAGGGGTAGAGACTTCCTATGGCTACACCTTC.

This clonotype was detected a few times. The chain couples TRBV7-8 to TRBJ1-5, with D perhaps matching TRBD1 (6 bases). Germline V CDR1 and CDR2: SGHVS, FQNEAQ. V was shortened by 2 bases and J by 9 bases, with 14 bases between the two germline ends. CDR3 length: 14 residues. DNA for the CDR3: TGTGCCAGCAGCTTACGGGGGGCCGGTTGGCCCCAGCATTTT. Its protein product is CASSLRGAGWPQHF.

The rearrangement uses TRBV9 and TRBJ2-2; D tentatively reads TRBD1 or TRBD2 (5 bases each). Germline V gene sequence: CDR1 SGDLS, CDR2 YYNGEE. V was cut by 4 bases and J by 4 bases, with 14 bases left in between. The CDR3 contains 15 residues. This CDR3 reads CASSPRDGLTGELFF. For the CDR3, the DNA is TGTGCCAGCAGCCCCCGGGACGGACTCACCGGGGAGCTGTTTTTT. Variable domain in full (rest from reference TRBV9 and TRBJ2-2): DSGVTQTPKHLITATGQRVTLRCSPRSGDLSVYWYQQSLDQGLQFLIQYYNGEERAKGNILERFSAQQFPDLHSELNLSSLELGDSALYFCASSPRDGLTGELFFGEGSRLTVL.

The rearrangement uses TRBV27 and TRBJ2-6, with 9 bases that match TRBD1. The V gene end was trimmed by 6 bases and the J gene end by 2 bases; junction bases not matched to a gene: 17. CDR1 is MNHEY, CDR2 SMNVEV, per germline (reference sequence). The CDR3 runs 20 residues. CDR3 region: CASSPRFSTGGLTGANVLTF. CDR3 coding DNA: TGTGCCAGCAGCCCCCGTTTTTCCACAGGGGGCCTCACTGGGGCCAACGTCCTGACTTTC.

Only a few counts were recorded for this clonotype. J is TRBJ2-1 and V is TRBV29-1; no clear D gene. This CDR3 spans 14 amino acids. CDR1 SQVTM and CDR2 ANQGSEA come from the germline V gene. Trimming cost V 0 bases and J 6 bases, with 12 bases left between them. CDR3 sequence reads: CSVEDGLLGNEQFF. CDR3 DNA: TGCAGCGTTGAAGATGGTCTATTAGGCAATGAGCAGTTCTTC.

This clonotype was seen repeatedly, ten times or more. The V call is TRBV6-1, the J call TRBJ2-7, with 8 nucleotides matching TRBD1. V shed 1 base, J shed 3 bases, and the junction held 8 bases outside the gene matches. This CDR3 is 16 amino acids long. Germline CDR1 MNHNS, CDR2 SASEGT. CDR3 in DNA: TGTGCCAGCAGTGAAGTCCTCGGGACAGGCAGCTACGAGCAGTACTTC. It encodes CASSEVLGTGSYEQYF.

This chain links TRBV24-1 with TRBJ2-1; no firm D call. Germline V gives CDR1 KGHDR, CDR2 SFDVKD. V was shortened by 3 bases and J by 7 bases, with 9 bases between the two germline ends. The CDR3 is made up of 13 amino acids. CDR3 sequence: CATSDELLNEQFF. CDR3 sequence (DNA): TGTGCCACCAGTGATGAACTCTTGAATGAGCAGTTCTTC.

This clonotype came up many times. The chain uses TRBV2 and TRBJ1-2; D gene unclear. This CDR3 region has 14 residues. In germline, CDR1 is SNHLY, CDR2 FYNNEI. Trimming left V 2 bases short and J 7 bases short, with 14 bases between. The CDR3 sequence: CASSENPLTGGYTF. The CDR3 DNA sequence: TGTGCCAGCAGTGAAAATCCCCTCACGGGTGGCTACACCTTC.

The rearrangement links TRBV5-5 to TRBJ2-7; 7 positions agree with TRBD1. In germline, CDR1 is SGHKS, CDR2 YYEKEE (reference sequence). The CDR3 runs 13 residues. The junction had 3 bases not matched to a gene; V was cut back by 3 bases and J by 3 bases. In DNA, the CDR3 is TGTGCCAGCAGCTCCGGGACAGTCTACGAGCAGTACGTC. Translated, it gives CASSSGTVYEQYV.

The table lists this clonotype with many counts. The chain combines TRBV7-9 with TRBJ1-2; tentative D call: TRBD1 (5 bases). CDR3 size: 15 residues. Trimming took 6 bases from V and 4 from J, leaving 18 bases between them. Germline CDR1 SEHNR, CDR2 FQNEAQ (reference sequence). CDR3 coding DNA: TGTGCCAGCAGTTCCGGGACCGGAGTTGGCTATGGCTACACCTTC. This translates into CASSSGTGVGYGYTF.

In this sample, this clonotype turned up many times. The V gene is TRBV2, the J gene TRBJ2-7; 8 bases map to TRBD1. The CDR3 totals 14 residues. Germline V CDR1 and CDR2: SNHLY, FYNNEI. The V and J ends lost 3 bases and 4 bases, in that order; junction bases with no gene match: 5. The CDR3 loop is CASSDRGPMYEQYF. In nucleotides, the CDR3 is TGTGCCAGCAGTGACAGGGGGCCCATGTACGAGCAGTACTTC.

This clonotype was seen at least ten times. The chain uses TRBV6-1 and TRBJ2-5, with TRBD2 matching 7 bases. CDR1 is MNHNS, CDR2 SASEGT, per germline. After removal of 1 base from V and 5 bases from J, the junction contained 13 bases not matched to a gene. The CDR3 consists of 17 residues. CDR3 in DNA: TGTGCCAGCAGTGAAGAAATCGAGGGAGGGTCCCGGGAGACCCAGTACTTC. Protein: CASSEEIEGGSRETQYF.